This T cell receptor beta chain comes out of a study of blood T cell repertoires in COVID-19. Donors of Cohort 3 who recovered were those that had two negative PCRs, clearance, or symptom resolution. Data came from immunoSEQ multiplex PCR; TCRdb stores just in-frame clones and leaves some out. The sample contains a few hundred thousand clones, 92% of which appear only once. Germline assignment: CDR1 MDHEN and CDR2 SYDVKM. The V end lost 7 bases, the J end lost 0 bases, and 10 bases lay between the germline ends. The CDR3 loop spans 14 amino acids. The sample was PBMCs or T cells enriched from blood (not recorded which). The chain recombines TRBV28 with TRBJ2-1, with a possible D match to TRBD2 (5 bases). This TCR derives from a woman aged 25 to 39 who had recovered from COVID-19. For the CDR3, the DNA is TGTGCCAGCACGCCCGGGAACTCCTACAATGAGCAGTTCTTC. Translation gives CASTPGNSYNEQFF.